The 24 T cell receptor beta chains below all came from one sample that was sequenced in a study of cytomegalovirus exposure and HLA in healthy donors. Primers included in the PCR were 60 Vbeta and 13 Jbeta primers. Data came from immunoSEQ multiplex PCR; TCRdb stores just in-frame clones and leaves some out. The sample comprises 180,000 or so clones, roughly 77% of which are singletons, and about 7.7% rests with the top ten. What was sequenced was PBMCs. Source of these receptors: a woman aged 40 to 50 in good health and CMV-seropositive.

The sample holds one count of this clone. The chain has TRBV7-9 and TRBJ2-1; D is unclear. Germline CDR1 SEHNR, CDR2 FQNEAQ (reference sequence). This CDR3 has 13 residues. Trimming pared 1 base from V and 7 bases from J, leaving 8 bases between. CDR3 region: CASSLVVANEQFF. The DNA of the CDR3 is TGTGCCAGCAGCTTAGTGGTAGCAAATGAGCAGTTCTTC.

The V and J genes are TRBV2 and TRBJ2-3; 11 bases agree with TRBD2. Germline CDR1 SNHLY, CDR2 FYNNEI. The CDR3 extends over 15 amino acids. V dropped 4 bases and J dropped 5; count of bases not matched to a gene: 5. In DNA form, the CDR3 reads TGTGCCAGCAGTGTCCTAGCGGGAGGAGTAGATACGCAGTATTTT. Its translation is CASSVLAGGVDTQYF.

This clone was observed once. DNA for the CDR3: TGTGCCAGCAGCGTAGGGACAATCTCGTCGGAGCTGTTTTTT. Translation: CASSVGTISSELFF. The chain links TRBV9 to TRBJ2-2, with a tentative D call TRBD1 (5 bases). The CDR3 has 14 residues. Germline V gene lookup returns CDR1 SGDLS and CDR2 YYNGEE. V was shortened by 0 bases and J by 10 bases, with 13 bases between the two germline ends.

This clone occurred a few times. The V and J genes are TRBV5-6 and TRBJ2-3; 9 bases agree with TRBD1. V dropped 4 bases and J dropped 8; count of bases not matched to a gene: 8. The CDR3 extends over 14 amino acids. Germline values: CDR1 SGHDT, CDR2 YYEEEE. The CDR3 DNA reads as TGTGCCAGCAGCCGTTTGGGACAGGGTGGTACGCAGTATTTT. It yields the protein CASSRLGQGGTQYF.

The chain links TRBV11-2 to TRBJ2-3, with 8 nucleotides matching TRBD2. Germline V gives CDR1 SGHAT, CDR2 FQNNGV. This CDR3 has 16 amino acids. The junction had 10 bases not matched to a gene; V was cut back by 6 bases and J by 2 bases. CDR3 in amino acids: CASRQAASGPTDTQYF. The CDR3 region has the DNA TGTGCCAGCAGGCAAGCGGCTAGCGGGCCCACAGATACGCAGTATTTT.

The V and J genes are TRBV20-1 and TRBJ1-1; TRBD1 is a possible D gene (6 bases). Trimming took 6 bases from V and 3 from J, leaving 8 bases between them. Germline V CDR1 and CDR2: DFQATT, SNEGSKA (reference sequence). This CDR3 is built from 11 residues. The CDR3 bases are TGCAGTGCAAGACAGGACACTGAAGCTTTCTTT. This gives the protein CSARQDTEAFF.

This chain connects TRBV30 to TRBJ2-1; 9 bases line up with TRBD1. The CDR3 covers 15 residues. The ends lost 3 bases at V and 7 bases at J; junction bases unmatched: 10. CDR1 is GTSNPN and CDR2 is SVGIG in the germline V gene (reference sequence). The DNA of the CDR3 is TGTGCCTGGAGGTCCGGGACAGGGATAGGGAATGAGCAGTTCTTC. Translating gives CAWRSGTGIGNEQFF.

This sequence joins TRBV2 and TRBJ1-1, with 9 nucleotides matching TRBD1. Germline V CDR1 and CDR2: SNHLY, FYNNEI. CDR3 size: 14 residues. The ends lost 10 bases at V and 3 bases at J; junction bases unmatched: 9. The CDR3 here is CATTGGGRHTEAFF. For the CDR3, the DNA is TGTGCCACGACAGGGGGAGGAAGGCACACTGAAGCTTTCTTT.

This clone was counted between two and nine times. The rearrangement uses TRBV28 and TRBJ1-1; no definite D call. Trimming took 11 bases from V and 5 from J, leaving 21 bases between them. This CDR3 contains 14 residues. Germline CDR1 and CDR2: MDHEN and SYDVKM. CDR3 in DNA: TGTGCCCTCATGGGCGGGGAGGGTCGGACTGAAGCTTTCTTT. The encoded protein is CALMGGEGRTEAFF.

The V call is TRBV6-5, the J call TRBJ2-7, with 8 nucleotides matching TRBD1. V trimming: 5 bases; J trimming: 10 bases; junction bases outside the gene matches: 16. This CDR3 is 15 amino acids long. Per the germline V gene, CDR1 is MNHEY and CDR2 is SVGAGI. The DNA for the CDR3 is TGTGCCAGCAGTCCACTGACAGGGGCGGACGCAGATCAGTACTTC. As protein: CASSPLTGADADQYF.

This rearrangement joins TRBV7-9 to TRBJ2-1, with 7 bases matching TRBD2. V lost 5 bases, J lost 4 bases, and 8 bases stayed unmatched. Germline V CDR1 and CDR2: SEHNR, FQNEAQ (reference sequence). This CDR3 has 15 residues. The CDR3 reads CASSHRTSRYNEQFF. As DNA, the CDR3 is TGTGCCAGCAGCCACCGGACTAGTCGGTACAATGAGCAGTTCTTC.

The rearrangement uses TRBV2 and TRBJ2-7; D is undetermined. V was clipped by 6 bases and J by 2 bases, with 8 bases between them. The CDR3 totals 12 residues. Germline CDR1 is SNHLY and CDR2 is FYNNEI. CDR3 coding DNA: TGTGCCAGCAGCCGTTTAACCTACGAGCAGTACTTC. It encodes CASSRLTYEQYF.

The chain couples TRBV27 to TRBJ2-7, with 13 bases lining up with TRBD2. CDR1 and CDR2 from the germline V gene are MNHEY and SMNVEV (reference sequence). This CDR3 has 15 residues. Trimming removed 6 bases from V and 2 bases from J; junction bases left unmatched: 4. CDR3 sequence reads: CASRVLAGGTYEQYF. Written as DNA, the CDR3 is TGTGCCAGCAGGGTACTAGCGGGGGGGACCTACGAGCAGTACTTC.

The V call is TRBV5-4, the J call TRBJ2-3; 7 bases fit TRBD2. V gave up 4 bases and J gave up 2 bases; unmatched junction bases: 10. The length of the CDR3 is 16 residues. The germline V gene has CDR1 SGHNT and CDR2 YYREEE (reference sequence). DNA for the CDR3: TGTGCCAGCAGCCAGTTATCTAGCGGACTCACAGATACGCAGTATTTT. This codes for CASSQLSSGLTDTQYF. Full variable domain (missing parts from reference TRBV5-4 and TRBJ2-3): ETGVTQSPTHLIKTRGQQVTLRCSSQSGHNTVSWYQQALGQGPQFIFQYYREEENGRGNFPPRFSGLQFPNYSSELNVNALELDDSALYLCASSQLSSGLTDTQYFGPGTRLTVL.

This clone was counted once. CDR3 DNA: TGTGCCAGCAGTACGCTTGGCGGGAGTCTTTACGAGCAGTACTTC. It translates to CASSTLGGSLYEQYF. This chain joins TRBV27 and TRBJ2-5; TRBD2 aligns across 7 bases. Judging by the DNA end, TRBJ2-7 fits better; the J call may be wrong. The germline CDR1 and CDR2 sequences are MNHEY and SMNVEV (reference sequence). The length of the CDR3 is 15 residues.

V usage is TRBV27 and J usage is TRBJ1-5; 7 bases are a match to TRBD1. Germline V gene sequence: CDR1 MNHEY, CDR2 SMNVEV (reference sequence). This CDR3 comprises 15 residues. The V gene end was trimmed by 6 bases and the J gene end by 1 base; junction bases not matched to a gene: 6. CDR3 protein: CASSLRGLSNQPQHF. CDR3 sequence (DNA): TGTGCCAGCAGCCTAAGGGGGCTGAGCAATCAGCCCCAGCATTTT.

This sequence joins TRBV6-5 and TRBJ2-7; 10 nucleotides agree with TRBD1. V shed 7 bases, J shed 5 bases, and the junction held 5 bases outside the gene matches. Germline lookup yields CDR1 MNHEY and CDR2 SVGAGI. This CDR3 is 13 amino acids long. The CDR3 sequence is CASTRQGANEQYF. DNA of the CDR3: TGTGCCAGCACCAGACAGGGGGCAAACGAGCAGTACTTC.

The chain is built from TRBV4-1 and TRBJ1-1; D remains ambiguous. Looked up from germline, CDR1 is MGHRA and CDR2 is YSYEKL. V shed 1 base and J shed 2 bases, with 8 bases lying between them. The CDR3 runs to 14 residues. The CDR3 loop is CASSQGASNTEAFF. The CDR3 DNA follows: TGCGCCAGCAGCCAAGGGGCCAGCAACACTGAAGCTTTCTTT.

In this sample, this clone turned up a few times. The chain joins TRBV4-3 to TRBJ2-5, with 8 bases lining up with TRBD2. Gene TRBJ2-7 matches the end of the DNA better, so the J call may be wrong. This CDR3 contains 16 residues. CDR1 is LGHNA and CDR2 is YSLEER in the germline V gene. This chain's CDR3 is CASSRGGAGRDYEQYF. Here the CDR3 DNA reads TGCGCCAGCAGCCGGGGGGGAGCCGGGAGGGATTACGAGCAGTACTTC.

The J gene is TRBJ2-2, the V gene TRBV7-3, with 11 bases that match TRBD2. This CDR3 comprises 16 residues. Germline V CDR1 and CDR2: SGHTA, FQGTGA. Trimming took 4 bases from V and 8 from J; bases not matched to a gene: 9. The CDR3 protein is CASSYSGTSGGGELFF. The CDR3 nucleotides read TGTGCCAGCAGCTATTCCGGGACTAGCGGCGGAGGGGAGCTGTTTTTT.

The J gene is TRBJ2-7, the V gene TRBV18; 11 bases map to TRBD2. Trimming cost V 3 bases and J 3 bases; bases outside gene matches: 7. This CDR3 region has 16 residues. Germline V gene sequence: CDR1 KGHSH, CDR2 LQKENI. The CDR3 bases are TGTGCCAGCTCACCCATCGCAGGGACTAGCGGCTACGAGCAGTACTTC. Translated: CASSPIAGTSGYEQYF.

This clone was seen a handful of times. The rearrangement uses TRBV5-4 and TRBJ2-7, with TRBD1 matching over 7 bases. The CDR3 spans 15 residues. V shed 4 bases and J 12 bases; nucleotides not matched to a gene: 19. Germline V CDR1 and CDR2: SGHNT, YYREEE (reference sequence). The CDR3 sequence: CASSRDRDSQSWRYF. The CDR3 DNA follows: TGTGCCAGCAGCCGCGATAGGGACAGCCAGTCCTGGCGGTACTTC.

The chain combines TRBV5-4 with TRBJ1-1; D is undetermined. V lost 0 bases and J lost 4, with 7 bases in between. Germline CDR1 SGHNT, CDR2 YYREEE (reference sequence). The CDR3 loop spans 13 amino acids. The CDR3 region is CASSLDSSTEAFF. CDR3 nucleotides: TGTGCCAGCAGCTTGGACAGCTCCACTGAAGCTTTCTTT.

The chain couples TRBV7-2 to TRBJ2-5; weak D call: TRBD1 (5 bases). The CDR3 consists of 18 residues. Germline CDR1 reads SGHTA; CDR2 reads FQGNSA. V was pared by 4 bases and J by 2 bases, with 23 bases between. CDR3 nucleotide sequence: TGTGCCAGCAGCTCCCCCTTCCAGGGTAAACTTCTACAAGAGACCCAGTACTTC. It encodes CASSSPFQGKLLQETQYF.